The sequence of this T cell receptor (beta chain) was determined in a study of blood T cell repertoires in COVID-19. Under the authors' procedure: Estimation of nucleated cell counts was performed using reference gene primer amplification. Produced via immunoSEQ multiplex PCR; TCRdb's table is partial and in-frame only. Clonal size and the V and J genes are those of that table, whereas D and trimming came from the DNA. This sample has some 210,000 clones, with approximately 78% found just once. Sample: peripheral blood. This receptor was identified in a woman aged 40 to 49 with acute or convalescent COVID-19.

CDR3 coding DNA: TGTGCCAGCAGTTTGAGAGGCACCGGGGAGCTGTTTTTT. This codes for CASSLRGTGELFF. This chain links TRBV27 with TRBJ2-2; D unresolved. Germline V CDR1 and CDR2: MNHEY, SMNVEV (reference sequence). This CDR3 has 13 residues. V was cut by 3 bases and J by 4 bases, with 6 bases left in between.